These 17 T cell receptor beta chains were all obtained from the same sample, sequenced in a study of T cell responses to AZD1222 COVID-19 vaccine. Produced via immunoSEQ multiplex PCR; TCRdb's table is partial and in-frame only. The repertoire includes approximately 130,000 clones, roughly 90% of them detected once, and more than 5.5% sits in the top ten. The sequencing here drew on peripheral blood, taken 28 days after the second AZD1222 dose. These receptors were collected from an adult who received the AZD1222 COVID-19 vaccine.

The chain carries TRBV6-6 and TRBJ2-7, with TRBD1 matching 7 bases. Trimming at V came to 2 bases and at J to 1 base, leaving 8 bases not matched to a gene. CDR1 MNHNY and CDR2 SVGAGI come from the germline V gene (reference sequence). The CDR3 covers 16 residues. The DNA for the CDR3 is TGTGCCAGCAGTTACAAACCGGGACAGCCTTCCTACGAGCAGTACTTC. It is translated as CASSYKPGQPSYEQYF.

This clone was counted once. The chain carries TRBV11-3 and TRBJ2-2; 7 bases map to TRBD2. This CDR3 is built from 16 residues. Germline CDR1 SGHNT, CDR2 YENEEA. V trimming: 5 bases; J trimming: 2 bases; junction bases outside the gene matches: 8. CDR3 in amino acids: CASSPIRGENTGELFF. In DNA, the CDR3 is TGTGCCAGCAGCCCGATCCGGGGGGAAAACACCGGGGAGCTGTTTTTT.

V usage is TRBV3-1 (or the pseudogene TRBV3-2) and J usage is TRBJ2-3; 7 bases are shared with TRBD2. The CDR3 sequence is 15 residues long. CDR1 and CDR2 from the germline V gene are LGHDT and YNNKEL (reference sequence). After removal of 2 bases from V and 3 bases from J, the junction contained 5 bases not matched to a gene. CDR3 DNA: TGTGCCAGCAGCCAAAGCGGGGACTTAACAGATACGCAGTATTTT. Translating it yields CASSQSGDLTDTQYF.

The chain employs TRBV5-1 and TRBJ2-3; no definite D call. Germline V lookup: CDR1 SGHRS, CDR2 YFSETQ. V shed 0 bases and J shed 0 bases, with 8 bases lying between them. The CDR3 is 15 residues long. The CDR3 region is CASSLGFSSTDTQYF. In DNA, the CDR3 is TGCGCCAGCAGCTTGGGTTTTTCCAGCACAGATACGCAGTATTTT.

The chain links TRBV24-1 to TRBJ2-2; TRBD2 agrees at 7 bases. Germline CDR1 KGHDR, CDR2 SFDVKD. V lost 4 bases and J lost 4; bases outside the gene matches: 17. The CDR3 length is 19 residues. The CDR3 coding sequence is TGTGCCACCAGTGACTCAATCTGGGGGGGGAAGCGAGTCACCGGGGAGCTGTTTTTT. Amino acids: CATSDSIWGGKRVTGELFF.

This clone was observed a single time. The rearrangement joins TRBV6-5 to TRBJ1-2, with D maybe TRBD1 (5 bases). The germline CDR1 and CDR2 sequences are MNHEY and SVGAGI. V was cut by 0 bases and J by 4 bases, with 12 bases left in between. The CDR3 covers 15 residues. In DNA form, the CDR3 reads TGTGCCAGCAGTTACTCGACCCTCGGGGGCTATGGCTACACCTTC. Its translation: CASSYSTLGGYGYTF.

This clone was found once. This rearrangement joins TRBV2 to TRBJ1-1; D uncertain. Per the germline V gene, CDR1 is SNHLY and CDR2 is FYNNEI. This CDR3 has 12 amino acids. The V end lost 6 bases, the J end lost 4 bases, and 9 bases lay between the germline ends. CDR3 coding DNA: TGTGCCAGCAGAGCGATGGGCACTGAAGCTTTCTTT. Protein sequence: CASRAMGTEAFF.

The table lists this clone with a count of one. V usage is TRBV3-1 (or the pseudogene TRBV3-2) and J usage is TRBJ2-5; weak D call: TRBD1 (6 bases). Trimming took off 5 bases at V and 5 bases at J, with 9 bases between the two ends. The CDR3 has 12 amino acids. The germline V gene encodes CDR1 LGHDT and CDR2 YNNKEL (reference sequence). The CDR3 DNA follows: TGTGCCAGCAGCGCAGGGGAGGAGACCCAGTACTTC. Translated: CASSAGEETQYF.

The chain recombines TRBV27 with TRBJ2-7, with 7 bases aligning to TRBD1. Unmatched junction bases numbered 8, after V lost 6 bases and J lost 6 bases. The V gene's germline CDR1 is MNHEY and CDR2 SMNVEV (reference sequence). CDR3 length equals 13 residues. CDR3 coding DNA: TGTGCCAGCAGCTTTGACAGGGTATCCGAGCAGTACTTC. Its protein product is CASSFDRVSEQYF.

The chain links TRBV30 to TRBJ2-1; 7 nucleotides line up with TRBD1. The trim removed 2 bases at V and 7 bases at J, leaving 8 bases unmatched. CDR3 length: 14 amino acids. The germline V gene encodes CDR1 GTSNPN and CDR2 SVGIG (reference sequence). The CDR3 region has the DNA TGTGCCTGGAGTAGAGGACAGGCTAAAAATGAGCAGTTCTTC. This gives the protein CAWSRGQAKNEQFF.

The chain recombines TRBV28 with TRBJ2-7; no reliable D call. Germline CDR1 and CDR2: MDHEN and SYDVKM. V lost 2 bases and J lost 4, with 3 bases in between. The CDR3 loop spans 11 amino acids. The CDR3 here is CASSLGYEQYF. The CDR3 DNA reads as TGTGCCAGCAGTTTAGGATACGAGCAGTACTTC.

This sequence joins TRBV5-1 and TRBJ1-3; TRBD1 might be the D (6 bases). Trimming removed 5 bases from V and 4 bases from J, with 16 bases in between. CDR3 size: 15 residues. Looked up from germline, CDR1 is SGHRS and CDR2 is YFSETQ. CDR3 protein: CASRRDTEAGNTIYF. CDR3 nucleotide sequence: TGCGCCAGCAGGCGGGACACCGAAGCCGGAAACACCATATATTTT.

This chain uses TRBV4-3 with TRBJ1-4; 8 bases line up with TRBD1. J gave up 2 bases and V 3 bases, and 11 bases lay outside the gene matches. This CDR3 has 18 amino acids. The V gene's germline CDR1 is LGHNA and CDR2 YSLEER. CDR3 sequence: CASSQVPGQVVTNEKLFF. DNA for the CDR3: TGCGCCAGCAGCCAGGTCCCGGGACAGGTTGTCACTAATGAAAAACTGTTTTTT.

This clone has a handful of counts. In DNA, the CDR3 is TGTGCCAGCAGTCGAGGAAAGGGCTCTGGAAACACCATATATTTT. This gives the protein CASSRGKGSGNTIYF. J is TRBJ1-3 and V is TRBV6-5; no reliable D call. Looked up from germline, CDR1 is MNHEY and CDR2 is SVGAGI. V was shortened by 5 bases and J by 0 bases, with 11 bases between the two germline ends. The CDR3 has 15 amino acids.

V gene TRBV10-3 combines with J gene TRBJ1-3; 8 nucleotides match TRBD1. Germline CDR1 and CDR2: ENHRY and SYGVKD. CDR3 size: 12 residues. Unmatched junction bases numbered 5, after V lost 10 bases and J lost 6 bases. In DNA form, the CDR3 reads TGTGCCAGTCGGACAGGGACAAACACCATATATTTT. Residues: CASRTGTNTIYF.

Note on this clone: In the same sample, other DNA sequences code for this CDR3. The V gene is TRBV5-1, the J gene TRBJ1-1; no reliable D call. Germline lookup yields CDR1 SGHRS and CDR2 YFSETQ. This CDR3 region has 12 residues. V was trimmed by 0 bases and J by 3 bases, leaving 3 bases between them. The CDR3 region has the DNA TGCGCCAGCAGCTTGGGGGACACTGAAGCTTTCTTT. Residues: CASSLGDTEAFF.

This clone was counted only a few times. The chain links TRBV7-9 to TRBJ1-1; D is ambiguous. The CDR3 spans 14 residues. The germline V and J ends were trimmed by 6 bases and 1 base, with 12 bases remaining between them. From germline, CDR1 is SEHNR and CDR2 FQNEAQ (reference sequence). CDR3 in amino acids: CASRWSGSNTEAFF. The CDR3, as DNA: TGTGCCAGCAGATGGAGCGGGTCGAACACTGAAGCTTTCTTT.